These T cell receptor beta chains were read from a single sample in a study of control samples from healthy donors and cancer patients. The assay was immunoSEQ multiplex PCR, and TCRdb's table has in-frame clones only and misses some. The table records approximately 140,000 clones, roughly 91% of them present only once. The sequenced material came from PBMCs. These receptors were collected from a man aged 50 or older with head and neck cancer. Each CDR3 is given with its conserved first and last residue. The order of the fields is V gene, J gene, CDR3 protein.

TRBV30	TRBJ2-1	CAWSRKGEADSSYNEQFF
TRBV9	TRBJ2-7	CASSGEGTFYEQYF
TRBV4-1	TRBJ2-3	CASSQDFRLGSGSLVTDTQYF
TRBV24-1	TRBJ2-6	CATSGRQSSGANVLTF
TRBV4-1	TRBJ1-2	CASSQGAADGYTF
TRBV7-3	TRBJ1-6	CASSPRGRGSPLHF
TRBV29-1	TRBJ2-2	CSAQGQSGELFF
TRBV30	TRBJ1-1	CAWSVRLGFGNTEAFF
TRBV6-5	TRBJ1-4	CASSYSGGQGDEKLFF
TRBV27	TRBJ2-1	CASSGYNEQFF
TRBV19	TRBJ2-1	CASSWRRGTGPINNEQFF
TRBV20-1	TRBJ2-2	CSASLTGLNTGELFF
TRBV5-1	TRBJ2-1	CASSLDRSYNEQFF
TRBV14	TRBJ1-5	CASSHSRDSKGDQPQHF
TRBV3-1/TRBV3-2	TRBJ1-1	CASSWGEEAFF
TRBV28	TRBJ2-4	CASTYGGGGQYF
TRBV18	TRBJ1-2	CASSPREVRDYGYTF
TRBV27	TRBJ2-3	CASSSLAGPTDTQYF
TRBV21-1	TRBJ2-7	CASSVRVEQYF
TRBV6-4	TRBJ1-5	CASGRQGGGNQPQHF
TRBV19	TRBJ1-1	CASSDRTASGNTEAFF
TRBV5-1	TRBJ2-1	CASSLGDDYNEQFF
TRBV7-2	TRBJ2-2	CASSLAGWEGRTGELFF
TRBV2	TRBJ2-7	CASSEGLAGRIEQYF
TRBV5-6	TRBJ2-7	CASSLRAVVTHEQYF
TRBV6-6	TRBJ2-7	CASSYSNSHEQYF
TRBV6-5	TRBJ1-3	CASSLDTGRNTIYF
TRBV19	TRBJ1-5	CASSIGDRYNQPQHF
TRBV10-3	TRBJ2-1	CAISEAWQNEQFF
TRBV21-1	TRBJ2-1	CASSKGGTNPYNEQFF
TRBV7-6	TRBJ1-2	CASSLAQGYGYTF
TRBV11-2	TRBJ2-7	CASSWAGLAGAEQYF
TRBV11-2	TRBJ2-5	CASSSERIRETQYF
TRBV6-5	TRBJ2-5	CASRRTPGQGETQYF
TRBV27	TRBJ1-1	CASVRGGEAFF
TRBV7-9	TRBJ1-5	CASSPHGGSGQPQHF
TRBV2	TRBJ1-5	CASSEAWTGIRRPQHF
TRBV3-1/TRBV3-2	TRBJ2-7	CASSPQRGTPYSYEQYF
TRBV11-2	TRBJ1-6	CASSPRENSPLHF
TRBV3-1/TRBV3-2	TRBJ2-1	CASSQAYNEQFF
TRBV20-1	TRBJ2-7	CSASYRTTYEQYF
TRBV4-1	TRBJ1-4	CASSHSVEKLFF
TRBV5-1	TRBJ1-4	CASSLSGGETKLFF
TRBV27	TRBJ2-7	CASSSWDRDEQYF
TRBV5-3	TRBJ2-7	CARSFIRALYEQYF
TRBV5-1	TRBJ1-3	CASSLGQGMFSGNTIYF
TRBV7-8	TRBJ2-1	CASSLGLAGIYNEQFF
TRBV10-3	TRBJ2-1	CAISGIPGLAGGLHEQFF
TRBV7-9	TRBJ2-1	CASSLVPGASNEQFF
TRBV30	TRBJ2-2	CAWSVTGAGELFF
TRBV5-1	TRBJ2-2	CASSPLYGGELFF
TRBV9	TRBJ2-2	CASSPRSVQTGRVGELFF
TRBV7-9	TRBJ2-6	CASSLGQGALSGANVLTF
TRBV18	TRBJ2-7	CASSPLRDRSYEQYF
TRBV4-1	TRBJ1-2	CASSQVVGSNYGYTF
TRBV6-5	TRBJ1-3	CASSRTGDRNTIYF
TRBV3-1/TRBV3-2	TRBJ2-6	CASSLGTGGSGANVLTF